The clone carrying this T cell receptor (beta chain) was seen only once. Antigen: not known. The data were produced by immunoSEQ multiplex PCR, yet TCRdb's version contains in-frame clones alone and is incomplete. This sample carries 53,000 or so clones, roughly three quarters of them seen once, and the ten largest clones take more than 2%. The sample belongs to a study of OX40 agonist ivuxolimab in advanced cancers. Looking at the study overall: With ivuxolimab, an agonistic anti-OX40 (CD134) antibody, patients were treated. Participants, around 80% male, averaged about 59 years of age, ranging from about 20 to 79.

General study results and limits: Relative to CD4+ cells, CD8+ T cells on average had more expanded clones. Clonal expansion among partial responders at 0.1-3.0 mg/kg ranked near the lowest.

The V and J ends lost 3 bases and 12 bases respectively, with 22 bases between them. This CDR3 contains 16 residues. Germline V gives CDR1 SGHRS, CDR2 YFSETQ. The V call is TRBV5-1, the J call TRBJ2-6; D may correspond to TRBD1 or TRBD2 (6 bases each). The sequence derives from an adult with an advanced solid tumor such as melanoma, head and neck, liver or kidney cancer. Sequences were derived from CD4+ or CD8+ T cells sorted from blood, sampled in a trial of the OX40 agonist ivuxolimab. Here the CDR3 DNA reads TGCGCCAGCAGCTCCCGTTCAGTCACAGGGACTTCCGTCCTGACTTTC. Encoded protein: CASSSRSVTGTSVLTF.